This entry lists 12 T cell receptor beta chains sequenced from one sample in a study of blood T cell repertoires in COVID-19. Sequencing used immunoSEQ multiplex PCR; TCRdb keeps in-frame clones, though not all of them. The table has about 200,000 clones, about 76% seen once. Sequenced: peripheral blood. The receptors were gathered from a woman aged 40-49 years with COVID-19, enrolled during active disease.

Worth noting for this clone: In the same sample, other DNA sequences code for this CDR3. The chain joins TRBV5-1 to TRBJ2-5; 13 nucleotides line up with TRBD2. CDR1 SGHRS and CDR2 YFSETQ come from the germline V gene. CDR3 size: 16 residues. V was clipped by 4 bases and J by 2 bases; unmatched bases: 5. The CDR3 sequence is CASSLRLAGGQETQYF. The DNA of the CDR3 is TGCGCCAGCAGCCTACGACTAGCGGGGGGTCAAGAGACCCAGTACTTC.

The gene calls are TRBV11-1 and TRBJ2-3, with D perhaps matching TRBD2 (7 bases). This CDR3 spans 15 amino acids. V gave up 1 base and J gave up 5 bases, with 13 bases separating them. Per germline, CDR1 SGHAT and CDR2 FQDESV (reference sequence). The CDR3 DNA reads TGTGCCAGCAGCTTAGGAGGAGGGGGGGTAGATACGCAGTATTTT. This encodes CASSLGGGGVDTQYF.

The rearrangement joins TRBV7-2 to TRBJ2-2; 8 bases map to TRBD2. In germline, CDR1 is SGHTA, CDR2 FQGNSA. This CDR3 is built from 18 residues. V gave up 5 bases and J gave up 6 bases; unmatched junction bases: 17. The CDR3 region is CASSQKTGVPGRAGELFF. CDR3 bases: TGTGCCAGCAGCCAAAAGACGGGGGTCCCCGGGAGGGCCGGGGAGCTGTTTTTT.

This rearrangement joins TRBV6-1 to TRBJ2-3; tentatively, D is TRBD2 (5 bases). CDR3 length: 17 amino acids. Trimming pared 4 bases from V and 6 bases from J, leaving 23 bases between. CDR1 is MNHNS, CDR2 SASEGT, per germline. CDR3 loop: CASSAALGGGTGDTQYF. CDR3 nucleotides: TGTGCCAGCAGTGCCGCCCTTGGAGGAGGAACCGGGGATACGCAGTATTTT.

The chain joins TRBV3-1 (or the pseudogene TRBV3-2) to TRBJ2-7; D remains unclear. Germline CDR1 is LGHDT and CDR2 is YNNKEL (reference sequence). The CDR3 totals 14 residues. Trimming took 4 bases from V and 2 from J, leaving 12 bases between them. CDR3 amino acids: CASSLSKSPYEQYF. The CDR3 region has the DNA TGTGCCAGCAGCCTCTCTAAGTCCCCCTACGAGCAGTACTTC.

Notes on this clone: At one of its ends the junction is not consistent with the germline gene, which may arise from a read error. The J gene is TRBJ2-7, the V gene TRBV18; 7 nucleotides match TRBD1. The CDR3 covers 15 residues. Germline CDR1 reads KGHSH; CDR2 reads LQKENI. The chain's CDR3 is CASSPAPGQPVWKNF. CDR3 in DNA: TGTGCCAGCTCACCTGCACCGGGACAGCCCGTCTGGAAGAATTTC.

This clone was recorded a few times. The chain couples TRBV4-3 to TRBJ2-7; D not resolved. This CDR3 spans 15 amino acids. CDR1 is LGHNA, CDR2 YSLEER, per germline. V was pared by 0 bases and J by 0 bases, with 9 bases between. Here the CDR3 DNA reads TGCGCCAGCAGCCAAGATCTTAGCACCTCCTACGAGCAGTACTTC. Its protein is CASSQDLSTSYEQYF.

This chain's CDR3 is CASSPDSYGYTF. Written as DNA, the CDR3 is TGTGCCAGCAGTCCGGACAGCTATGGCTACACCTTC. This chain connects TRBV5-8 to TRBJ1-2; a possible D gene is TRBD1 (6 bases). This CDR3 is built from 12 residues. From germline, CDR1 is SGHTS and CDR2 YDEGEE. V was cut by 5 bases and J by 4 bases, with 9 bases left in between.

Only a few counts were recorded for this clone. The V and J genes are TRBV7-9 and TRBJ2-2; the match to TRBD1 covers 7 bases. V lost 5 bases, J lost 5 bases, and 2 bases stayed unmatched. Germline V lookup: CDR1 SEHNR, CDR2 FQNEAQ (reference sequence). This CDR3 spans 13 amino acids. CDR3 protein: CASSPTGTGELFF. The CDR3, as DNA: TGTGCCAGCAGCCCGACAGGGACCGGGGAGCTGTTTTTT.

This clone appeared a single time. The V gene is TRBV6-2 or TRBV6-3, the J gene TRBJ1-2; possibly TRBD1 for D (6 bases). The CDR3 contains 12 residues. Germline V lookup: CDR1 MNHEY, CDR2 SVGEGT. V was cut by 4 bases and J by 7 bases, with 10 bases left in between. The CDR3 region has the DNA TGTGCCAGCAGTTTCACAGGGTCTGGCTACACCTTC. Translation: CASSFTGSGYTF.

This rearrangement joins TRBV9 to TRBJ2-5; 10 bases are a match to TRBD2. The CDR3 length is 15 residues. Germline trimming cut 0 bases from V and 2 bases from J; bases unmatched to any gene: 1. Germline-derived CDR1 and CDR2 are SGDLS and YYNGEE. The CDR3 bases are TGTGCCAGCAGCGTAGAGACTAGCGGGCAAGAGACCCAGTACTTC. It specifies CASSVETSGQETQYF.

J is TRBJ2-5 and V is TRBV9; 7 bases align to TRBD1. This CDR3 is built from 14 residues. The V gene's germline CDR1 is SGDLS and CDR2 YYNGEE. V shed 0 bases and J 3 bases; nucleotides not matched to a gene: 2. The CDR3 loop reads CASSVDQGEETQYF. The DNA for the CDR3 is TGTGCCAGCAGCGTAGACCAGGGGGAAGAGACCCAGTACTTC.